This T cell receptor beta chain was sequenced during a study of blood T cell repertoires in COVID-19. Study in general: Acute-phase and convalescent COVID-19 samples originated in the United States, Italy and Spain. T cells, B-cell-depleted T cells, or PBMCs provided the cDNA or gDNA that served as material.

Per the study methods: For nucleated cells, counts were estimated from reference gene primer amplification. TCRdb's copy holds only in-frame clones and misses some; the assay was immunoSEQ multiplex PCR. V and J calls and clone size are copied from that table; D and trimming were computed from the DNA. The table includes about 200,000 clones, around nine tenths detected once. V dropped 6 bases and J dropped 10 bases, with 12 bases sitting between them. This CDR3 has 12 residues. Sequencing was performed on peripheral blood. This TCR was recovered from a woman aged 40 to 55 who had recovered from COVID-19. J is TRBJ1-4 and V is TRBV12-3 or TRBV12-4; D ambiguous. The CDR3: CASRQTRGKLFF. In nucleotides, the CDR3 is TGTGCCAGCAGGCAAACTCGGGGAAAACTGTTTTTT.